One sample yielded the 20 T cell receptor beta chains listed below, sequenced in a study of T-cell memory formation after mild COVID-19. MiXCR, run by TCRdb on the 5' RACE reads, gives a single entry per CDR3 protein. The sample has about 110,000 distinct CDR3 sequences; over 15% are singletons. The sample taken for sequencing was PBMCs or a T cell subset sorted from them (not recorded which). These receptor sequences come from an adult woman who had mild COVID-19 (a few samples of this study predate the infection). Cell type and time point are not known.

The chain employs TRBV12-3 or TRBV12-4 and TRBJ2-1, with 8 positions matching TRBD2. The CDR3 covers 13 residues. V dropped 11 bases and J dropped 2; count of bases not matched to a gene: 5. The CDR3 DNA sequence: TGTGCCGGAGCTAGCGGGCCCTACAATGAGCAGTTCTTC. It translates to CAGASGPYNEQFF.

This clonotype appeared once. The J gene is TRBJ1-2, the V gene TRBV19; D gene ambiguous. The CDR3 is 15 residues long. Per the germline V gene, CDR1 is LNHDA and CDR2 is SQIVND (reference sequence). V shed 5 bases and J shed 3 bases, with 16 bases lying between them. CDR3 sequence (DNA): TGTGCCAGTAGTGCAGGATTTGATTTTGACTATGGCTACACCTTC. This sequence encodes CASSAGFDFDYGYTF. Variable domain in full (rest from reference TRBV19 and TRBJ1-2): DGGITQSPKYLFRKEGQNVTLSCEQNLNHDAMYWYRQDPGQGLRLIYYSQIVNDFQKGDIAEGYSVSREKKESFPLTVTSAQKNPTAFYLCASSAGFDFDYGYTFGSGTRLTVV.

This clonotype occurred a few times. This chain uses TRBV12-3 or TRBV12-4 with TRBJ2-1; tentatively, D is TRBD2 (7 bases). The germline V and J ends were trimmed by 8 bases and 3 bases, with 11 bases remaining between them. The CDR3 loop spans 13 amino acids. DNA for the CDR3: TGTGCCAGCGGGGGGGCAGACTACAATGAGCAGTTCTTC. Translated: CASGGADYNEQFF.

The CDR3 DNA reads TGTGCCAGCACCCCTCTGGGTACTAGCACAGATACGCAGTATTTT. It yields the protein CASTPLGTSTDTQYF. This chain connects TRBV14 to TRBJ2-3, with D hard to call. The V gene lost 7 bases and the J gene lost 0 bases, with 14 bases spanning the gap. CDR3 length equals 15 residues. Germline assignment: CDR1 SGHDN and CDR2 FVKESK.

In its sample, this clonotype was seen a few times. The V gene is TRBV5-1, the J gene TRBJ2-3; no definite D call. The ends were cut back, 6 bases at V and 2 bases at J, with 4 bases in the middle. The CDR3 sequence is 11 residues long. Germline-derived CDR1 and CDR2 are SGHRS and YFSETQ. This chain's CDR3 is CASNLTDTQYF. CDR3 DNA: TGCGCCAGCAACCTCACAGATACGCAGTATTTT.

V and J are TRBV7-9 and TRBJ2-5; perhaps TRBD2 as D (5 bases). CDR1 is SEHNR, CDR2 FQNEAQ, per germline (reference sequence). The CDR3 has 14 residues. With 5 bases removed from V and 6 bases from J, the gap between germline ends came to 16 bases. CDR3 nucleotides: TGTGCCAGCAGCGATACACTAGGTCCGAAGACCCAGTACTTC. This translates into CASSDTLGPKTQYF.

This clonotype was observed a few times. This chain joins TRBV7-9 and TRBJ1-3; the D is unclear. The ends were cut back, 5 bases at V and 0 bases at J, with 11 bases in the middle. The germline CDR1 and CDR2 sequences are SEHNR and FQNEAQ (reference sequence). This CDR3 is built from 15 residues. CDR3 sequence reads: CASSPGRNSGNTIYF. In DNA form, the CDR3 reads TGTGCCAGCAGCCCCGGACGGAACTCTGGAAACACCATATATTTT.

The gene calls are TRBV4-1 and TRBJ2-7; TRBD2 matches at 8 bases. The CDR3 loop spans 15 amino acids. CDR1 and CDR2 from the germline V gene are MGHRA and YSYEKL. The V segment lost 0 bases and the J segment 2 bases; nucleotides outside the gene matches: 3. The CDR3 spells CASSQEAGDPYEQYF. CDR3 DNA: TGCGCCAGCAGCCAAGAAGCGGGAGACCCCTACGAGCAGTACTTC.

This clonotype was counted between two and nine times. The chain carries TRBV12-3 or TRBV12-4 and TRBJ2-3, with D perhaps TRBD2 (8 bases). The CDR3 runs to 20 residues. Trimming took 6 bases from V and 2 from J, leaving 30 bases between them. CDR3 in amino acids: CASRAGRDRTSGPHTDTQYF. CDR3 nucleotides: TGTGCCAGCAGGGCGGGAAGGGACAGAACTAGCGGACCTCACACAGATACGCAGTATTTT.

This clonotype was seen more than once but under ten times. The chain has TRBV4-1 and TRBJ1-2; no clear D gene. This CDR3 comprises 16 residues. Germline lookup yields CDR1 MGHRA and CDR2 YSYEKL. V was clipped by 1 base and J by 4 bases, with 16 bases between them. The CDR3 DNA reads as TGCGCCAGCAGCCAAGCCTACCAGACGGCGAGCTATGGCTACACCTTC. Amino acid sequence: CASSQAYQTASYGYTF.

The chain carries TRBV9 and TRBJ2-1, with 9 bases that match TRBD1. The V segment lost 7 bases and the J segment 7 bases; nucleotides outside the gene matches: 9. The CDR3 spans 14 residues. The germline V gene encodes CDR1 SGDLS and CDR2 YYNGEE. The CDR3 loop reads CASGDRERRNEQFF. CDR3 bases: TGTGCCAGCGGGGACAGGGAAAGGCGTAATGAGCAGTTCTTC.

This clonotype occurred a few times. J is TRBJ2-2 and V is TRBV2, with D maybe TRBD2 (6 bases). The CDR3 is 18 amino acids. Germline-derived CDR1 and CDR2 are SNHLY and FYNNEI. Trimming cost V 5 bases and J 3 bases, with 22 bases left between them. CDR3 loop: CASSLQDDWEEDTGELFF. The CDR3 bases are TGTGCCAGCAGTCTACAGGATGATTGGGAGGAGGACACCGGGGAGCTGTTTTTT.

The gene calls are TRBV18 and TRBJ2-7; 7 positions match TRBD1. Germline CDR1 is KGHSH and CDR2 is LQKENI. The CDR3 is made up of 15 amino acids. V lost 0 bases and J lost 3; bases outside the gene matches: 5. Written as DNA, the CDR3 is TGTGCCAGCTCACCACCGGGACAGACGAACTACGAGCAGTACTTC. Its protein is CASSPPGQTNYEQYF.

Sample share makes this clonotype medium-sized. This chain links TRBV11-3 with TRBJ2-7, with 12 bases aligning to TRBD2. V dropped 5 bases and J dropped 3; count of bases not matched to a gene: 11. The CDR3 is 17 residues long. Germline values: CDR1 SGHNT, CDR2 YENEEA. CDR3 amino acids: CASSHGLAGGPGYEQYF. The DNA for the CDR3 is TGTGCCAGCAGCCACGGCCTAGCGGGAGGGCCAGGCTACGAGCAGTACTTC.

This clonotype occurred a few times. V and J are TRBV4-3 and TRBJ2-2, with TRBD1 identical over 9 bases. In germline, CDR1 is LGHNA, CDR2 YSLEER. This CDR3 contains 17 residues. The V and J ends lost 1 base and 5 bases, in that order; junction bases with no gene match: 8. The CDR3 nucleotides read TGCGCCAGCAGCCAAGTCCCGGGACAGGGTTGGACCGGGGAGCTGTTTTTT. This codes for CASSQVPGQGWTGELFF.

This clonotype was observed a handful of times. The chain is built from TRBV10-2 and TRBJ2-1, with TRBD2 matching over 7 bases. The CDR3 has 15 amino acids. V was clipped by 5 bases and J by 1 base; unmatched bases: 5. CDR1 and CDR2 from the germline V gene are WSHSY and SAAADI. The CDR3 nucleotides read TGCGCCAGCAGTTGGGCGGGAGATTCCTACAATGAGCAGTTCTTC. This gives the protein CASSWAGDSYNEQFF.

The chain uses TRBV5-1 and TRBJ1-1; D is ambiguous. The germline V gene has CDR1 SGHRS and CDR2 YFSETQ. Trimming stripped 4 bases from V and 0 bases from J, with 10 bases between. The length of the CDR3 is 14 residues. The CDR3 spells CASSQLDMNTEAFF. For the CDR3, the DNA is TGCGCCAGCAGCCAGCTCGATATGAACACTGAAGCTTTCTTT.

For this clonotype: Since a much larger clone is just one base distant, this may be a read error. This chain joins TRBV9 and TRBJ2-3; no clear D gene. Trimming pared 7 bases from V and 4 bases from J, leaving 4 bases between. The V gene's germline CDR1 is SGDLS and CDR2 YYNGEE. The CDR3 runs to 10 residues. The CDR3 protein is CASGPDTQYF. CDR3 nucleotides: TGTGCCAGCGGGCCAGATACGCAGTATTTT. The full variable domain, completed using reference TRBV9 and TRBJ2-3, is DSGVTQTPKHLITATGQRVTLRCSPRSGDLSVYWYQQSLDQGLQFLIQYYNGEERAKGNILERFSAQQFPDLHSELNLSSLELGDSALYFCASGPDTQYFGPGTRLTVL.

This clonotype was seen more than once but under ten times. The chain is built from TRBV7-9 and TRBJ1-1; the D gene is possibly TRBD1 (6 bases). Looked up from germline, CDR1 is SEHNR and CDR2 is FQNEAQ (reference sequence). The length of the CDR3 is 14 residues. Trimming took 6 bases from V and 4 from J, leaving 15 bases between them. The CDR3 reads CASRDGGQSTEAFF. The DNA for the CDR3 is TGTGCCAGCAGAGATGGGGGGCAATCCACTGAAGCTTTCTTT.

The chain carries TRBV7-8 and TRBJ2-7; D is unresolved. V lost 4 bases and J lost 6, with 10 bases in between. Germline CDR1 reads SGHVS; CDR2 reads FQNEAQ. The CDR3 totals 12 residues. The CDR3 sequence: CASSYPGSEQYF. The CDR3 bases are TGTGCCAGCAGCTATCCCGGTTCCGAGCAGTACTTC.